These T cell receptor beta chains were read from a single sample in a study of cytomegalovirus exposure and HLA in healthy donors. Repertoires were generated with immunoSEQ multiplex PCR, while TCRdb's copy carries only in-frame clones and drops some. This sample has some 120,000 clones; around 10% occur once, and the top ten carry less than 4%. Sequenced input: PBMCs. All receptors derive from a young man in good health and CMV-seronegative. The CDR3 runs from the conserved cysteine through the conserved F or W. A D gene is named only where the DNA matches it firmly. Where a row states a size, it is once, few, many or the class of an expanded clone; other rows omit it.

CASGLVGSGRAEDTQYF	TGTGCTAGTGGTTTGGTAGGTAGCGGGAGGGCCGAAGATACGCAGTATTTT	.	TRBJ2-3	TRBD2	TRBV12-5
CASGETGKYEQYF	TGTGCCAGCGGGGAGACAGGGAAGTACGAGCAGTACTTC	.	TRBJ2-7	TRBD1	TRBV25-1
CASSLGTGLNTEAFF	TGTGCCAGCAGCTTAGGGACAGGTTTGAACACTGAAGCTTTCTTT	.	TRBJ1-1	TRBD1	TRBV7-2
CASSLREGEQYF	TGTGCCAGCAGTCTTAGAGAGGGCGAGCAGTACTTC	.	TRBJ2-7	.	TRBV27
CASSATGSTNEKLFF	TGTGCCAGCAGCGCCACAGGGTCAACTAATGAAAAACTGTTTTTT	few	TRBJ1-4	.	TRBV9
CASSIWAANSGNTIYF	TGTGCCAGTAGTATTTGGGCAGCAAACTCTGGAAACACCATATATTTT	.	TRBJ1-3	.	TRBV19
CASSFRLAGDYEQYF	TGTGCCAGCAGCTTCCGACTAGCGGGGGACTACGAGCAGTACTTC	.	TRBJ2-7	TRBD2	TRBV11-2
CASSLGQEGNGYTF	TGTGCCAGCAGCCTGGGACAGGAGGGGAATGGCTACACCTTC	.	TRBJ1-2	TRBD1	TRBV7-9
CASSWIGQMNTEAFF	TGTGCCAGCAGCTGGATCGGACAGATGAACACTGAAGCTTTCTTT	few	TRBJ1-1	.	TRBV5-5
CASSMGVGRQGGRVAFF	TGTGCCAGCAGCATGGGAGTGGGGCGCCAGGGGGGTCGGGTTGCTTTCTTT	.	TRBJ1-1	TRBD1	TRBV7-8
CASSSRGYNEQFF	TGTGCCAGCAGCTCCAGGGGTTACAATGAGCAGTTCTTC	few	TRBJ2-1	.	TRBV5-6
CSHPWGRVRSPLHF	TGCAGCCATCCCTGGGGCAGGGTTCGTTCACCCCTCCACTTT	.	TRBJ1-6	.	TRBV29-1
CSVEFTGGSYNEQFF	TGCAGCGTTGAATTTACAGGGGGCTCCTACAATGAGCAGTTCTTC	.	TRBJ2-1	TRBD1	TRBV29-1
CASSDGGGAADTQYF	TGCGCCAGCAGTGATGGCGGGGGGGCAGCAGATACGCAGTATTTT	few	TRBJ2-3	TRBD2	TRBV10-1
CASTQGSGANVLTF	TGTGCCAGCACCCAGGGGTCTGGGGCCAACGTCCTGACTTTC	few	TRBJ2-6	.	TRBV5-4
CASSVAWGQGTNEKLFF	TGTGCCAGCAGCGTAGCATGGGGACAGGGAACTAATGAAAAACTGTTTTTT	.	TRBJ1-4	TRBD1	TRBV9
CASTIQREGYEQYF	TGTGCTAGTACAATCCAGCGGGAGGGCTACGAGCAGTACTTC	few	TRBJ2-7	TRBD2	TRBV12-5
CASSLDSGNQPQHF	TGTGCCAGCAGCTTAGATAGCGGGAATCAGCCCCAGCATTTT	.	TRBJ1-5	.	TRBV11-2
CASSLRANTEAFF	TGTGCCAGTAGTTTGAGGGCGAACACTGAAGCTTTCTTT	.	TRBJ1-1	.	TRBV19
CASSTAGTNYEQYF	TGTGCCAGTAGTACCGCCGGGACAAACTACGAGCAGTACTTC	.	TRBJ2-7	.	TRBV19
CASSLAQALGNTIYF	TGCGCCAGCAGCTTGGCCCAGGCTCTTGGAAACACCATATATTTT	few	TRBJ1-3	.	TRBV5-1
CASSAVAYEQYF	TGTGCCAGCAGTGCTGTAGCCTACGAGCAGTACTTC	.	TRBJ2-7	.	TRBV2
CASSPRTGGLSDTEAFF	TGTGCCAGCAGCCCCCGGACAGGGGGCCTTTCTGACACTGAAGCTTTCTTT	.	TRBJ1-1	TRBD1	TRBV11-2
CASSPPSINEQFF	TGTGCCAGCAGCCCGCCTAGTATCAATGAGCAGTTCTTC	.	TRBJ2-1	.	TRBV5-4
CASSAGTGSYEQYF	TGTGCCAGCAGCGCGGGGACAGGGAGCTACGAGCAGTACTTC	few	TRBJ2-7	TRBD1	TRBV5-5
CASARQEPIYEQYF	TGTGCTAGTGCCCGACAGGAGCCAATCTACGAGCAGTACTTC	.	TRBJ2-7	.	TRBV12-5
CASRTRDRPYEQYF	TGTGCCAGCAGGACGCGGGACAGGCCCTACGAGCAGTACTTC	few	TRBJ2-7	TRBD1	TRBV6-5
CASTSSGTSSYNEQFF	TGCGCCAGCACCTCTTCCGGGACTTCGTCCTACAATGAGCAGTTCTTC	.	TRBJ2-1	.	TRBV28
CASSGPDRGQETQYF	TGTGCCAGCAGTGGTCCCGACAGGGGGCAAGAGACCCAGTACTTC	.	TRBJ2-5	TRBD1	TRBV28
CASSTVPRTEAFF	TGTGCCAGTAGCACCGTCCCGAGAACTGAAGCTTTCTTT	.	TRBJ1-1	.	TRBV19
CASNKGLSYYEQYF	TGTGCCAGTAATAAGGGGCTATCCTACTACGAGCAGTACTTC	few	TRBJ2-7	.	TRBV19
CASSLSTEGIEQYF	TGTGCCAGCAGTTTATCTACGGAGGGTATCGAGCAGTACTTC	few	TRBJ2-7	.	TRBV28
CASSKRTQTYNEQFF	TGTGCCAGCAGCAAAAGGACACAAACCTACAATGAGCAGTTCTTC	few	TRBJ2-1	.	TRBV11-2
CASQSAGGDQPQHF	TGTGCCAGCCAATCGGCAGGAGGCGATCAGCCCCAGCATTTT	.	TRBJ1-5	.	TRBV28
CASSEYSGYTGELFF	TGTGCCAGCAGTGAATACAGCGGATACACCGGGGAGCTGTTTTTT	.	TRBJ2-2	.	TRBV25-1
CASSKRDRGYEQYF	TGTGCCAGCAGCAAACGGGACAGGGGCTACGAGCAGTACTTC	.	TRBJ2-7	TRBD1	TRBV11-3
CASSQGGRGTGELFF	TGCGCCAGCAGCCAAGGGGGTCGCGGGACCGGGGAGCTGTTTTTT	.	TRBJ2-2	.	TRBV4-1
CASSPMKSGGFQYF	TGTGCCAGCAGCCCGATGAAGAGCGGGGGCTTTCAGTACTTC	few	TRBJ2-5	TRBD2	TRBV7-9
CASSVGNVAGVTSGELFF	TGTGCCAGCAGCGTAGGGAACGTAGCGGGGGTTACTTCCGGGGAGCTGTTTTTT	few	TRBJ2-2	TRBD2	TRBV9
CASSVGGIGTDTQYF	TGTGCCAGCAGCGTAGGGGGCATCGGAACAGATACGCAGTATTTT	.	TRBJ2-3	.	TRBV9
CASSFRTGGLYEQYF	TGTGCCAGCAGCTTCAGGACAGGGGGACTCTACGAGCAGTACTTC	few	TRBJ2-7	TRBD1	TRBV5-4
CASSESGQYGYTF	TGCGCCAGCAGTGAGTCTGGACAATATGGCTACACCTTC	few	TRBJ1-2	.	TRBV10-1
CATSRDRGRGSDTQYF	TGTGCCACCAGCAGAGATCGGGGGAGGGGTTCAGATACGCAGTATTTT	.	TRBJ2-3	TRBD2	TRBV15
CASSELSSGNTIYF	TGTGCCAGCAGTGAATTGAGCTCTGGAAACACCATATATTTT	.	TRBJ1-3	.	TRBV6-1
CASSYRIGGAGGYTF	TGTGCCAGCAGTTACCGCATAGGGGGCGCAGGCGGCTACACCTTC	few	TRBJ1-2	TRBD1	TRBV6-5
CASGLVRGTGNQPQHF	TGTGCTAGTGGTTTGGTAAGGGGGACAGGCAATCAGCCCCAGCATTTT	few	TRBJ1-5	TRBD1	TRBV12-5
CASTGRGTANTEAFF	TGTGCCAGCACTGGTCGGGGGACAGCGAACACTGAAGCTTTCTTT	few	TRBJ1-1	TRBD1	TRBV5-4
CASSLGQGKNEQYF	TGCGCCAGCAGCTTGGGACAGGGGAAGAACGAGCAGTACTTC	.	TRBJ2-7	TRBD1	TRBV5-1
CASSGTSGREKTQYF	TGTGCCAGCAGCGGAACTAGCGGGAGGGAGAAGACCCAGTACTTC	.	TRBJ2-5	TRBD2	TRBV5-6
CASSWGGGAVRQPQHF	TGTGCCAGCAGCTGGGGGGGCGGGGCCGTCAGGCAGCCCCAGCATTTT	.	TRBJ1-5	.	TRBV5-6
CASSLPGSGVAGELFF	TGTGCCAGCAGCCTCCCGGGATCAGGTGTGGCCGGGGAGCTGTTTTTT	.	TRBJ2-2	.	TRBV11-2
CASSAPGSYEQYF	TGTGCCAGCAGCGCCCCAGGGTCCTACGAGCAGTACTTC	few	TRBJ2-7	.	TRBV6-5
CASSKVWQGGRETQYF	TGTGCCAGCAGCAAAGTTTGGCAGGGAGGGCGAGAGACCCAGTACTTC	.	TRBJ2-5	.	TRBV21-1
CASSPSTGGGETQYF	TGTGCCAGCAGCCCCTCGACAGGGGGTGGGGAGACCCAGTACTTC	.	TRBJ2-5	TRBD1	TRBV5-4
CAWRTSGTYEQYF	TGTGCCTGGAGGACTAGCGGGACCTACGAGCAGTACTTC	.	TRBJ2-7	TRBD2	TRBV30
CASSPDRVQPQHF	TGTGCCAGCTCACCGGACAGGGTTCAGCCCCAGCATTTT	few	TRBJ1-5	TRBD1	TRBV18
CASSPTGSYEQYF	TGTGCCAGCTCACCAACAGGGTCCTACGAGCAGTACTTC	few	TRBJ2-7	.	TRBV18
CASSIPTGTYGYTF	TGTGCCAGTAGTATTCCCACCGGTACCTATGGCTACACCTTC	.	TRBJ1-2	.	TRBV19